This T cell receptor (beta chain) appears in the sequencing data of a study of T cell responses to AZD1222 COVID-19 vaccine. The V gene end was trimmed by 7 bases and the J gene end by 9 bases; junction bases not matched to a gene: 10. This CDR3 spans 15 amino acids. The germline V gene encodes CDR1 LNHDA and CDR2 SQIVND (reference sequence). As to this clone: Its matching antigen is unknown.

This table comes from immunoSEQ multiplex PCR, and its TCRdb copy is limited to in-frame clones, with some not included. The top ten hold about 5.1% of the sample, which has 110,000 to 150,000 clones, 93% seen once. Study-wide results and limits: The donor group comprised mostly white British people and more females; the analysis possibly underestimated clonal diversity.

The material sequenced was peripheral blood, taken on day 0 of AZD1222 vaccination. This receptor was taken from an adult in good health. The V and J genes are TRBV19 and TRBJ2-1; 12 positions match TRBD2. CDR3 sequence reads: CASISGTSGRFEQFF. The DNA for the CDR3 is TGTGCCAGTATCTCGGGAACTAGCGGGAGGTTTGAGCAGTTCTTC.